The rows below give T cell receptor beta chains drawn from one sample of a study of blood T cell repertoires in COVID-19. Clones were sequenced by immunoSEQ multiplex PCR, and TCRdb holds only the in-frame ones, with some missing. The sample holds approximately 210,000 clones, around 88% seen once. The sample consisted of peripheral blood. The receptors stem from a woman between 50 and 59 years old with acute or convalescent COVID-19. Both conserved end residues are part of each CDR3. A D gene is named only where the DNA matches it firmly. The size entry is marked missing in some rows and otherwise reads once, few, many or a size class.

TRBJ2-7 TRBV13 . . TGTGCCAGCAGCTTAGGACAGGGCTACGAGCAGTACTTC CASSLGQGYEQYF
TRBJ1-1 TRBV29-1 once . TGCAGCGTTGACAGGGGGAACACTGAAGCTTTCTTT CSVDRGNTEAFF
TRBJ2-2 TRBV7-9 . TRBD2 TGTGCCAGCAGCTCAAGTCGACTAGCGGGAGTCACGGGGACCGGGGAGCTGTTTTTT CASSSSRLAGVTGTGELFF
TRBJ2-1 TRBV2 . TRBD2 TGTGCCAGCAGTTCCCTAGCGGGAGCAACCAATGAGCAGTTCTTC CASSSLAGATNEQFF
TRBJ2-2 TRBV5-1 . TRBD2 TGCGCCAGCAGCGTCGCAGCGGGATTGGGCGGGGAGCTGTTTTTT CASSVAAGLGGELFF
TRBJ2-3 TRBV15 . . TGTGCCACCAGCAGAGATACGGGAGCAGATACGCAGTATTTT CATSRDTGADTQYF
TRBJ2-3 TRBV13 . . TGTGCCAGCAGCTCGCGACAGGGAGGATTCACAGATACGCAGTATTTT CASSSRQGGFTDTQYF
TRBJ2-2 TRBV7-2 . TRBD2 TGTGCCAGCAGCCCAGGGACTAGAACCGGGGAGCTGTTTTTT CASSPGTRTGELFF
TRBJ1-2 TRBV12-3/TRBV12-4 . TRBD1 TGTGCCAGCAGTTCGACAGGGCTCGGCTACACCTTC CASSSTGLGYTF
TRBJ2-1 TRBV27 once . TGTGCCAGCAGTTTATCAGGCGGGCTCGCCTACAATGAGCAGTTCTTC CASSLSGGLAYNEQFF
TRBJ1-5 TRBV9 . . TGTGCCAGCAGCGTAGGGTGGGGGGTGACTGGCAATCAGCCCCAGCATTTT CASSVGWGVTGNQPQHF
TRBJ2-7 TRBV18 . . TGTGCCAGCTCTTCGGACTATGGCCAGGAGCAGTACTTC CASSSDYGQEQYF
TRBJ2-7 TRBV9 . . TGTGCCAGCAGCGTAATTTTATTCGGGGTAGCCTACGAGCAGTACTTC CASSVILFGVAYEQYF
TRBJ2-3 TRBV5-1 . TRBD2 TGCGCCAGCAGCTTGGGGTCTAGCGGGATGTTAGATACGCAGTATTTT CASSLGSSGMLDTQYF